Below are 29 T cell receptor beta chains sequenced from a single sample in a study of T cells after yellow fever vaccination. TCRdb passed the 5' RACE reads through MiXCR, listing each CDR3 protein once. The data show more than 300,000 distinct CDR3 sequences, with around 6.8% seen just once and over 15% held by the top ten. The source was PBMCs, collected 35 to 50 days after the first yellow fever vaccination. The receptors were gathered from a man younger than 35 who received the YFV17D yellow fever vaccine.

This clonotype was counted many times. This sequence joins TRBV5-1 and TRBJ2-1; the D is unclear. This CDR3 spans 13 amino acids. With 2 bases removed from V and 4 bases from J, the gap between germline ends came to 7 bases. From germline, CDR1 is SGHRS and CDR2 YFSETQ. The CDR3 sequence is CASSFMGYNEQFF. The CDR3 region has the DNA TGCGCCAGCAGCTTTATGGGTTACAATGAGCAGTTCTTC.

The J gene is TRBJ2-2, the V gene TRBV7-8; 9 nucleotides match TRBD1. With V trimmed by 5 bases and J by 5 bases, 6 bases remained unmatched. Germline CDR1 and CDR2: SGHVS and FQNEAQ. This CDR3 is 15 amino acids long. DNA for the CDR3: TGTGCCAGCAGCGGGGGACAGGGAAAAACCGGGGAGCTGTTTTTT. Translating gives CASSGGQGKTGELFF. Variable domain in full (rest from reference TRBV7-8 and TRBJ2-2): GAGVSQSPRYKVAKRGQDVALRCDPISGHVSLFWYQQALGQGPEFLTYFQNEAQLDKSGLPSDRFFAERPEGSVSTLKIQRTQQEDSAVYLCASSGGQGKTGELFFGEGSRLTVL.

The genes are TRBV28 and TRBJ2-2; D not resolved. This CDR3 comprises 16 residues. The germline gives CDR1 MDHEN, CDR2 SYDVKM. V was shortened by 1 base and J by 0 bases, with 9 bases between the two germline ends. The CDR3 nucleotides read TGTGCCAGCAGTTTATTCAGAGACCCGAACACCGGGGAGCTGTTTTTT. Translating it yields CASSLFRDPNTGELFF.

The rearrangement links TRBV4-1 to TRBJ2-5, with 7 bases that match TRBD1. The V gene's germline CDR1 is MGHRA and CDR2 YSYEKL. The CDR3 extends over 18 amino acids. The V and J ends lost 3 bases and 5 bases, in that order; junction bases with no gene match: 18. The CDR3 DNA follows: TGCGCCAGCAGCCAGGACACCCCGGGACAGTCCACTTCGGAGACCCAGTACTTC. Amino acids: CASSQDTPGQSTSETQYF.

The rearrangement joins TRBV7-9 to TRBJ2-1; D unclear. The germline V gene encodes CDR1 SEHNR and CDR2 FQNEAQ (reference sequence). Trimming cost V 6 bases and J 0 bases, with 12 bases left between them. The CDR3 has 15 amino acids. As DNA, the CDR3 is TGTGCCAGCAGAGCTCAGACCAGCTCCTACAATGAGCAGTTCTTC. Translated, it gives CASRAQTSSYNEQFF.

The rearrangement uses TRBV4-3 and TRBJ1-4; a possible D gene is TRBD1 (5 bases). V was trimmed by 0 bases and J by 4 bases, leaving 12 bases between them. The V gene's germline CDR1 is LGHNA and CDR2 YSLEER. The CDR3 runs to 16 residues. CDR3 in amino acids: CASSQDWQGGNEKLFF. CDR3 coding DNA: TGCGCCAGCAGCCAAGATTGGCAGGGTGGTAATGAAAAACTGTTTTTT.

This rearrangement joins TRBV6-1 to TRBJ2-1, with 7 nucleotides matching TRBD1. With V trimmed by 7 bases and J by 6 bases, 9 bases remained unmatched. The CDR3 totals 14 residues. Per the germline V gene, CDR1 is MNHNS and CDR2 is SASEGT. CDR3 DNA: TGTGCCAGCATCGGGACAGTAAGCCGCAATGAGCAGTTCTTC. This translates into CASIGTVSRNEQFF.

The rearrangement uses TRBV15 and TRBJ1-1; D is ambiguous. Germline V lookup: CDR1 LNHNV, CDR2 YYDKDF (reference sequence). This CDR3 has 14 amino acids. The V end was cut by 1 base, the J end by 3 bases, with 9 bases between. CDR3 sequence (DNA): TGTGCCACCAGCAGAGTTGGGGATTACACTGAAGCTTTCTTT. As protein: CATSRVGDYTEAFF.

This clonotype has just a few counts. The gene calls are TRBV21-1 and TRBJ2-3; the D call in the table, TRBD2, was not verified against the DNA. TRBV21-1 is classified as a pseudogene. This CDR3 region has 18 residues. The CDR3 DNA reads TGTGCCAGCAGCAAAGCCCCTCGGAGAGGGGCAAGCACAGATACGCAGTATTTT. Translated: CASSKAPRRGASTDTQYF.

This clonotype was counted a few times. The rearrangement joins TRBV7-2 to TRBJ1-6, with TRBD1 identical over 8 bases. The trim removed 4 bases at V and 5 bases at J, leaving 7 bases unmatched. This CDR3 is 16 amino acids long. In germline, CDR1 is SGHTA, CDR2 FQGNSA. CDR3 coding DNA: TGTGCCAGCAGCTCGCAGGGGGCCGGCCATAATTCACCCCTCCACTTT. It yields the protein CASSSQGAGHNSPLHF.

In this sample, this clonotype turned up many times. This rearrangement joins TRBV12-3 or TRBV12-4 to TRBJ2-1, with D tentatively TRBD2 (6 bases). The ends were cut back, 7 bases at V and 6 bases at J, with 19 bases in the middle. This CDR3 spans 15 amino acids. The CDR3 protein is CASTRAGAEGNEQFF. The CDR3 coding sequence is TGTGCCAGCACTCGAGCCGGGGCGGAGGGCAATGAGCAGTTCTTC.

The rearrangement uses TRBV2 and TRBJ1-2; no firm D call. The CDR3 spans 15 residues. The V and J ends lost 2 bases and 8 bases respectively, with 18 bases between them. Germline values: CDR1 SNHLY, CDR2 FYNNEI. CDR3 nucleotides: TGTGCCAGCAGTGAAATCCAGCCGAGCCGGCGGGGCTACACCTTC. It translates to CASSEIQPSRRGYTF. The entire variable domain, with the rest obtained from reference TRBV2 and TRBJ1-2, is as follows: EPEVTQTPSHQVTQMGQEVILRCVPISNHLYFYWYRQILGQKVEFLVSFYNNEISEKSEIFDDQFSVERPDGSNFTLKIRSTKLEDSAMYFCASSEIQPSRRGYTFGSGTRLTVV.

Many counts were recorded for this clonotype. The chain has TRBV14 and TRBJ2-7; unclear D gene. Germline V CDR1 and CDR2: SGHDN, FVKESK. V lost 4 bases and J lost 2, with 9 bases in between. This CDR3 spans 13 amino acids. This CDR3 is CASSPTWAYEQYF. In nucleotides, the CDR3 is TGTGCCAGCAGCCCGACATGGGCCTACGAGCAGTACTTC. The full variable domain, completed using reference TRBV14 and TRBJ2-7, is EAGVTQFPSHSVIEKGQTVTLRCDPISGHDNLYWYRRVMGKEIKFLLHFVKESKQDESGMPNNRFLAERTGGTYSTLKVQPAELEDSGVYFCASSPTWAYEQYFGPGTRLTVT.

The J gene is TRBJ1-5, the V gene TRBV7-2, with a tentative D call TRBD1 (6 bases). Germline V lookup: CDR1 SGHTA, CDR2 FQGNSA. The CDR3 is 14 amino acids. The V and J ends lost 3 bases and 8 bases respectively, with 14 bases between them. CDR3 in amino acids: CASSFAGADEPQHF. The DNA for the CDR3 is TGTGCCAGCAGCTTCGCAGGGGCGGACGAGCCCCAGCATTTT.

This clonotype was recorded only once. This chain uses TRBV20-1 with TRBJ1-4; perhaps TRBD1 as D (5 bases). V lost 0 bases to trimming and J lost 8 bases, with 16 bases between them. The CDR3 is made up of 15 amino acids. CDR1 is DFQATT, CDR2 SNEGSKA, per germline (reference sequence). Here the CDR3 DNA reads TGCAGTGCTAGAGATGCGGGGCAGGGCCAGGAAAAACTGTTTTTT. Its translation: CSARDAGQGQEKLFF.

This clonotype was found many times. The chain carries TRBV9 and TRBJ2-2; D is unresolved. Germline assignment: CDR1 SGDLS and CDR2 YYNGEE. Between the trimmed V and J ends, which lost 0 bases and 4 bases, there was a span of 4 bases. This CDR3 contains 13 residues. The CDR3, as DNA: TGTGCCAGCAGCGTAGAGATCACCGGGGAGCTGTTTTTT. Translating gives CASSVEITGELFF.

The chain is built from TRBV12-3 or TRBV12-4 and TRBJ2-5, with TRBD2 matching 12 bases. The CDR3 runs 16 residues. The V gene end was trimmed by 5 bases and the J gene end by 2 bases; junction bases not matched to a gene: 6. CDR3 nucleotides: TGTGCCAGCAGTGCGGGACTAGCGGGCCTACAAGAGACCCAGTACTTC. Protein product: CASSAGLAGLQETQYF.

This clonotype was observed at least ten times. J is TRBJ2-3 and V is TRBV29-1; 10 bases agree with TRBD1. The germline CDR1 and CDR2 sequences are SQVTM and ANQGSEA. V lost 5 bases and J lost 2; bases outside the gene matches: 7. The length of the CDR3 is 15 residues. Written as DNA, the CDR3 is TGCAGCGTTTCCGGGACAGGGGTAGACACAGATACGCAGTATTTT. Residues: CSVSGTGVDTDTQYF.

J is TRBJ2-2 and V is TRBV19; D is possibly TRBD1 or TRBD2 (5 bases each). The CDR3 has 13 amino acids. V was pared by 3 bases and J by 9 bases, with 11 bases between. Germline-derived CDR1 and CDR2 are LNHDA and SQIVND (reference sequence). For the CDR3, the DNA is TGTGCCAGTAGTATCGGGACGGTCCGGGAGCTGTTTTTT. Translation: CASSIGTVRELFF.

This clonotype was found a few times. The chain employs TRBV6-1 and TRBJ1-4; D is possibly TRBD1 (6 bases). CDR3 length equals 15 residues. Germline CDR1 reads MNHNS; CDR2 reads SASEGT. V was trimmed by 10 bases and J by 5 bases, leaving 20 bases between them. CDR3 in amino acids: CATGLGAYDNEKLFF. In DNA form, the CDR3 reads TGTGCCACGGGCTTGGGGGCGTATGACAATGAAAAACTGTTTTTT.

The chain combines TRBV3-1 with TRBJ1-1; D may be TRBD1 (5 bases). The germline V and J ends were trimmed by 2 bases and 6 bases, with 13 bases remaining between them. Germline V gives CDR1 LGHDT, CDR2 YNNKEL (reference sequence). This CDR3 is built from 14 residues. CDR3 in DNA: TGTGCCAGCAGCCAATCAGCAGGGTGGGCTGAAGCTTTCTTT. Its protein is CASSQSAGWAEAFF.

CDR3 nucleotide sequence: TGTGCCAGCAGTTTAGTAGCAGGGGGGGGCTCGTCTGGCGGGACCCAGTACTTC. Translating it yields CASSLVAGGGSSGGTQYF. J is TRBJ2-5 and V is TRBV6-7; D might be TRBD1 or TRBD2, each matching 7 bases. TRBV6-7 is an ORF for which the function is uncertain. V lost 4 bases, J lost 7 bases, and 28 bases lay in between. The CDR3 runs to 18 residues.

This clonotype was observed many times. The gene calls are TRBV7-2 and TRBJ2-2; D perhaps matches TRBD1 (7 bases). CDR1 and CDR2 from the germline V gene are SGHTA and FQGNSA. V was shortened by 4 bases and J by 7 bases, with 16 bases between the two germline ends. The CDR3 is 15 amino acids. The CDR3 DNA sequence: TGTGCCAGCAGCTACCGGGCAGGGGGGAGCGGGGAGCTGTTTTTT. Protein: CASSYRAGGSGELFF.

This chain links TRBV11-2 with TRBJ2-1, with 12 bases fitting TRBD2. CDR1 and CDR2 (germline): SGHAT, FQNNGV. J gave up 3 bases and V 5 bases, and 8 bases lay outside the gene matches. The CDR3 contains 17 residues. For the CDR3, the DNA is TGTGCCAGCAGCATCACCGGACTAGCGGGGATCTACAATGAGCAGTTCTTC. Its translation is CASSITGLAGIYNEQFF.

This clonotype occurred many times. This sequence joins TRBV5-1 and TRBJ1-6; D call uncertain. Germline lookup yields CDR1 SGHRS and CDR2 YFSETQ. Trimming pared 0 bases from V and 10 bases from J, leaving 17 bases between. The length of the CDR3 is 16 residues. CDR3 sequence reads: CASSLVGPRLDSPLHF. Here the CDR3 DNA reads TGCGCCAGCAGCTTGGTCGGACCTCGCTTGGACTCACCCCTCCACTTT. The full variable domain, completed using reference TRBV5-1 and TRBJ1-6, is KAGVTQTPRYLIKTRGQQVTLSCSPISGHRSVSWYQQTPGQGLQFLFEYFSETQRNKGNFPGRFSGRQFSNSRSEMNVSTLELGDSALYLCASSLVGPRLDSPLHFGNGTRLTVT.

J is TRBJ1-1 and V is TRBV4-2; D is perhaps TRBD1 (6 bases). This CDR3 has 17 residues. With 4 bases removed from V and 2 bases from J, the gap between germline ends came to 20 bases. CDR1 and CDR2 (germline): LGHNA, YNFKEQ. This chain's CDR3 is CASSPIWQGTGNTEAFF. In DNA, the CDR3 is TGTGCCAGCAGCCCCATCTGGCAGGGGACGGGAAACACTGAAGCTTTCTTT.

This clonotype was counted a few times. The chain employs TRBV5-5 and TRBJ2-5; possible D gene TRBD2, 5 bases. The V gene lost 3 bases and the J gene lost 2 bases, with 14 bases spanning the gap. In germline, CDR1 is SGHKS, CDR2 YYEKEE (reference sequence). The length of the CDR3 is 15 residues. The CDR3 sequence is CASSSLNGKQETQYF. The DNA for the CDR3 is TGTGCCAGCAGCTCCCTGAACGGGAAACAAGAGACCCAGTACTTC. Variable domain in full (rest from reference TRBV5-5 and TRBJ2-5): DAGVTQSPTHLIKTRGQQVTLRCSPISGHKSVSWYQQVLGQGPQFIFQYYEKEERGRGNFPDRFSARQFPNYSSELNVNALLLGDSALYLCASSSLNGKQETQYFGPGTRLLVL.

The chain recombines TRBV5-1 with TRBJ1-1; 7 nucleotides match TRBD1. The CDR3 runs 15 residues. CDR1 and CDR2 (germline): SGHRS, YFSETQ. The V gene end was trimmed by 0 bases and the J gene end by 0 bases; junction bases not matched to a gene: 2. The CDR3: CASSLGTGVNTEAFF. CDR3 sequence (DNA): TGCGCCAGCAGCTTGGGGACAGGCGTGAACACTGAAGCTTTCTTT.

This clonotype was seen a few times. This chain connects TRBV5-4 to TRBJ2-3, with 10 nucleotides matching TRBD1. This CDR3 region has 15 residues. CDR1 and CDR2 (germline): SGHNT, YYREEE (reference sequence). Unmatched junction bases numbered 8, after V lost 5 bases and J lost 5 bases. The CDR3 DNA follows: TGTGCCAGCAGTAGGGACAGGGGAATGGGAGATACGCAGTATTTT. Residues: CASSRDRGMGDTQYF.